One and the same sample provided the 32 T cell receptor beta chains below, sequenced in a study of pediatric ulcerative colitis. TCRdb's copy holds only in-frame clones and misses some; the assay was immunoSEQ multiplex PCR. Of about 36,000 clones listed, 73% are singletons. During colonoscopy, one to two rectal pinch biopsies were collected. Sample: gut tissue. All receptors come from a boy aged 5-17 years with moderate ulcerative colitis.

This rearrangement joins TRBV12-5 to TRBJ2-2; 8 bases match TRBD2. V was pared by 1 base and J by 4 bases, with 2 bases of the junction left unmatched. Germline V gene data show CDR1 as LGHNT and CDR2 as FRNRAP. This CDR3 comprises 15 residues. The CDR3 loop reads CASGLGLASTGELFF. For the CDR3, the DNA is TGTGCTAGTGGTTTGGGACTAGCGTCCACCGGGGAGCTGTTTTTT.

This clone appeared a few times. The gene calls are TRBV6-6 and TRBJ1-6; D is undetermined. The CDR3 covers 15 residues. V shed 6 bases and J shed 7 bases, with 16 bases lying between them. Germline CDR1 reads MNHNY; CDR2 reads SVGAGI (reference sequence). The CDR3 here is CASRSRDGRNSPLHF. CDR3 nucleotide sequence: TGTGCCAGCAGAAGTCGAGACGGGCGGAATTCACCCCTCCACTTT.

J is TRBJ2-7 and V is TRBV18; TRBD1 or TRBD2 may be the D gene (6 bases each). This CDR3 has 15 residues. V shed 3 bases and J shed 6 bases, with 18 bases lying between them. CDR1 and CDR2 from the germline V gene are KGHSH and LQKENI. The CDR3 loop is CASSPTAGQGVEQYF. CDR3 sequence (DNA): TGTGCCAGCTCACCTACTGCGGGACAAGGGGTCGAGCAGTACTTC.

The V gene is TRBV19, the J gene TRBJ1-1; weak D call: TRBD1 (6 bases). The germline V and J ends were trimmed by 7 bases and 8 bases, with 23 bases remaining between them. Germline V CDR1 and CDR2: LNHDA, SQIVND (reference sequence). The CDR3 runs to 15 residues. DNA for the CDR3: TGTGCCAGTAAGTCATTGGGCGGACAGAGGGGAGAAGCTTTCTTT. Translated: CASKSLGGQRGEAFF.

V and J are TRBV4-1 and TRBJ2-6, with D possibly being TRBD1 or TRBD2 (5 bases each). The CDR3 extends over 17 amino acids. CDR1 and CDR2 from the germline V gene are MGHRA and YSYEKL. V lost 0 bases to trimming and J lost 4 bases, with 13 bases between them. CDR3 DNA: TGCGCCAGCAGCCAAGAACTGAGGGGAGAAGGGGCCAACGTCCTGACTTTC. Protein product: CASSQELRGEGANVLTF.

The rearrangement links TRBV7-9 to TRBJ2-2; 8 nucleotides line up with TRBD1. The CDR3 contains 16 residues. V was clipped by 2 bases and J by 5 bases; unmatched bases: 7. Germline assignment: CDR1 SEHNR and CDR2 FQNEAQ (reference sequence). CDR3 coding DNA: TGTGCCAGCAGCTTACAGCCTGACAGGGGAACCGGGGAGCTGTTTTTT. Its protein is CASSLQPDRGTGELFF.

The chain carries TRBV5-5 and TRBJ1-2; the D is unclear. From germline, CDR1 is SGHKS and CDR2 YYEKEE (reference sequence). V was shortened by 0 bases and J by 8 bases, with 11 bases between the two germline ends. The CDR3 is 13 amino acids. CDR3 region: CASSLASGSGYTF. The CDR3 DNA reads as TGTGCCAGCAGCTTGGCATCGGGGAGCGGCTACACCTTC.

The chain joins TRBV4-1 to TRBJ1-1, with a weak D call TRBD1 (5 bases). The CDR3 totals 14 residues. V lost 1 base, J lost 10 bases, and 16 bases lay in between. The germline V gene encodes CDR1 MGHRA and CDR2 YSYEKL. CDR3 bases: TGCGCCAGCAGCCAAGTAGGGGTGGCGGGAGGAGCTTTCTTT. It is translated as CASSQVGVAGGAFF.

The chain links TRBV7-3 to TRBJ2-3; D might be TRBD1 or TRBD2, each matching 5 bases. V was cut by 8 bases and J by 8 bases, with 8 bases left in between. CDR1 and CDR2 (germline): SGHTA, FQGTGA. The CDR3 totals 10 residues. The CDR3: CASVGVTQYF. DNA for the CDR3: TGTGCCAGCGTGGGGGTTACGCAGTATTTT. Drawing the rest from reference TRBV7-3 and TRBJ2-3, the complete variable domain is GAGVSQTPSNKVTEKGKYVELRCDPISGHTALYWYRQSLGQGPEFLIYFQGTGAADDSGLPNDRFFAVRPEGSVSTLKIQRTERGDSAVYLCASVGVTQYFGPGTRLTVL.

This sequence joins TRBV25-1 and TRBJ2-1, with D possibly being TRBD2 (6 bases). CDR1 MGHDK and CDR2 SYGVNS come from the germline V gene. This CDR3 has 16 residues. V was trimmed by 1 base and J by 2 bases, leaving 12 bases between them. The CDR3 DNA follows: TGTGCCAGCAGTGAATTTGGCGGGATGCCCTACAATGAGCAGTTCTTC. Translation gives CASSEFGGMPYNEQFF.

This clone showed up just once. CDR3 region: CASSVGTSVGTDTQYF. CDR3 sequence (DNA): TGTGCCAGCAGTGTTGGGACTAGTGTCGGCACAGATACGCAGTATTTT. This chain links TRBV6-1 with TRBJ2-3, with 8 bases that match TRBD2. CDR3 size: 16 residues. Trimming removed 4 bases from V and 1 base from J; junction bases left unmatched: 7. Germline lookup yields CDR1 MNHNS and CDR2 SASEGT.

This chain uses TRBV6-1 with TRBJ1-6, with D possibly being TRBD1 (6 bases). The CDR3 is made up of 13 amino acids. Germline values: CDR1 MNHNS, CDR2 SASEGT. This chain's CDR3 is CGGQDRNNSPLHF. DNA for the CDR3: TGTGGGGGTCAAGACAGGAATAATTCACCCCTCCACTTT.

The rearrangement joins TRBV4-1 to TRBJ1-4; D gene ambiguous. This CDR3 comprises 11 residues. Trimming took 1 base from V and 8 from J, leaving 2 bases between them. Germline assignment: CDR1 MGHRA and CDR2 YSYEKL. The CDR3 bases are TGCGCCAGCAGCCAAGGAGAAAAACTGTTTTTT. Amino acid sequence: CASSQGEKLFF.

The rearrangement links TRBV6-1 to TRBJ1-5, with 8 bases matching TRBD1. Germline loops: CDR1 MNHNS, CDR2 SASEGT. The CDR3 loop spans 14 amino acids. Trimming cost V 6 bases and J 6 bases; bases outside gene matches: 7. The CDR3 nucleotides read TGTGCCAGCAGCGCCTACAGGGGGGTTCAGCCCCAGCATTTT. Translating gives CASSAYRGVQPQHF.

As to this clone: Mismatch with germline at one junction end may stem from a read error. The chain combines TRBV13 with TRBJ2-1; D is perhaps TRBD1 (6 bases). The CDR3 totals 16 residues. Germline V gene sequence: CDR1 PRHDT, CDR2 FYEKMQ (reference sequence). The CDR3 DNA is TGTGCCAGCAGCCTAGGCCAGGGGACCCACTACAATGAGCAGTTCTTC. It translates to CASSLGQGTHYNEQFF.

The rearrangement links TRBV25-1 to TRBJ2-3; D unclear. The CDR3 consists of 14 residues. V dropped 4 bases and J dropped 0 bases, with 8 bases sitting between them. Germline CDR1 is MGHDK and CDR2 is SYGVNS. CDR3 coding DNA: TGTGCCAGCAGTGCGCTCAGAAGCACAGATACGCAGTATTTT. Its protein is CASSALRSTDTQYF. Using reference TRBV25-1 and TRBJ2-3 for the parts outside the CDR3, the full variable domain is EADIYQTPRYLVIGTGKKITLECSQTMGHDKMYWYQQDPGMELHLIHYSYGVNSTEKGDLSSESTVSRIRTEHFPLTLESARPSHTSQYLCASSALRSTDTQYFGPGTRLTVL.

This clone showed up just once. The CDR3 sequence is CASNAPGTGQETQYF. In DNA, the CDR3 is TGTGCCAGCAACGCCCCCGGGACAGGTCAAGAGACCCAGTACTTC. The J gene is TRBJ2-5, the V gene TRBV2; 8 positions agree with TRBD1. CDR3 length: 15 residues. V lost 7 bases, J lost 2 bases, and 9 bases stayed unmatched. The germline V gene has CDR1 SNHLY and CDR2 FYNNEI.

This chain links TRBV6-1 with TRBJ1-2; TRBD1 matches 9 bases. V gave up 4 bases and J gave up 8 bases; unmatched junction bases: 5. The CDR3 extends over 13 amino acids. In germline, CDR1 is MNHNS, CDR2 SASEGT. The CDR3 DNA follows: TGTGCCAGCAGTGGGGGGACAGGGATCGGCTACACCTTC. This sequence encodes CASSGGTGIGYTF.

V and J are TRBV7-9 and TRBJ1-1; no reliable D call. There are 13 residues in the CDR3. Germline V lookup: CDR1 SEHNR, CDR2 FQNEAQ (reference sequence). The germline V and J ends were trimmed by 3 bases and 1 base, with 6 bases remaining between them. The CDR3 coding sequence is TGTGCCAGCAGCTTCACCGCGAACACTGAAGCTTTCTTT. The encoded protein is CASSFTANTEAFF.

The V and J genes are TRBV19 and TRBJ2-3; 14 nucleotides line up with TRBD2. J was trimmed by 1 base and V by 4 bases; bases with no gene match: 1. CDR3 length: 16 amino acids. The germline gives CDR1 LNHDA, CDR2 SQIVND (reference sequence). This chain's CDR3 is CASSTGLAGGTDTQYF. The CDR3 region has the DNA TGTGCCAGTAGTACGGGACTAGCGGGAGGCACAGATACGCAGTATTTT.

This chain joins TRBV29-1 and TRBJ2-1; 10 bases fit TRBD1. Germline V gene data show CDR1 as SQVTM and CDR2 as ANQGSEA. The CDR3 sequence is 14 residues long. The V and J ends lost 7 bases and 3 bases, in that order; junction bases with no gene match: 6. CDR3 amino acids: CSAPRDRGYNEQFF. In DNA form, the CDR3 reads TGCAGCGCCCCCCGGGACAGGGGCTACAATGAGCAGTTCTTC.

CDR3 DNA: TGTGCCAGCAGCGTAGAGGAGGACAACTCCTACAATGAGCAGTTCTTC. This encodes CASSVEEDNSYNEQFF. The gene calls are TRBV9 and TRBJ2-1, with D tentatively TRBD1 or TRBD2 (5 bases each). There are 16 residues in the CDR3. The germline V and J ends were trimmed by 0 bases and 0 bases, with 10 bases remaining between them. Germline V gene data show CDR1 as SGDLS and CDR2 as YYNGEE.

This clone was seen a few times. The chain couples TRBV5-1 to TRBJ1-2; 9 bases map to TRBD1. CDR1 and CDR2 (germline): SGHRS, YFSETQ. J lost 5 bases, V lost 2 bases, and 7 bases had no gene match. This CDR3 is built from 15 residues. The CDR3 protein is CASSLAQGARYGYTF. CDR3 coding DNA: TGCGCCAGCAGCTTAGCACAGGGGGCACGGTATGGCTACACCTTC.

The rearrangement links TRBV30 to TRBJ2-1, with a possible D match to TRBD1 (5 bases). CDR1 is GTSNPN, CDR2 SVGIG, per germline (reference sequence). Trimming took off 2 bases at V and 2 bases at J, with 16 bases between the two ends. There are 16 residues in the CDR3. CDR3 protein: CAWSPKTGRPYNEQFF. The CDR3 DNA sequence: TGTGCCTGGAGTCCCAAAACAGGACGCCCCTACAATGAGCAGTTCTTC.

The CDR3 DNA reads TGTGCCAGCAGGGGTATCTCCTACGAGCAGTACTTC. Its translation: CASRGISYEQYF. The chain couples TRBV6-1 to TRBJ2-7; D unresolved. Trimming removed 6 bases at V and 0 bases at J, with 6 bases between. Germline values: CDR1 MNHNS, CDR2 SASEGT. The CDR3 consists of 12 residues.

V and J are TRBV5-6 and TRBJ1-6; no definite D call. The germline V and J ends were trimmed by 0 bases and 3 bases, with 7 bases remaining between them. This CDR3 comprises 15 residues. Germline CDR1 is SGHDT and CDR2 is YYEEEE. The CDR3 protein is CASSLDGGYNSPLHF. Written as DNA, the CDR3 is TGTGCCAGCAGCTTGGATGGCGGCTATAATTCACCCCTCCACTTT.

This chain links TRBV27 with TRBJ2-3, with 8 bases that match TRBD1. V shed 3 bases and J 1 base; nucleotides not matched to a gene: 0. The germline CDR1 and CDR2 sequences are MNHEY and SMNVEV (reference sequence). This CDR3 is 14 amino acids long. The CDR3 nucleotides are TGTGCCAGCAGTTTGGGACAGGGCACAGATACGCAGTATTTT. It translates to CASSLGQGTDTQYF.

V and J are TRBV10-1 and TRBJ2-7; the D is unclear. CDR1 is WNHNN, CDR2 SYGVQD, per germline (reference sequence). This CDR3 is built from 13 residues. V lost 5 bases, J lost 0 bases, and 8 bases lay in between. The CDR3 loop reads CASSRDTSYEQYF. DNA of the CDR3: TGCGCCAGCAGTAGAGACACCTCCTACGAGCAGTACTTC.

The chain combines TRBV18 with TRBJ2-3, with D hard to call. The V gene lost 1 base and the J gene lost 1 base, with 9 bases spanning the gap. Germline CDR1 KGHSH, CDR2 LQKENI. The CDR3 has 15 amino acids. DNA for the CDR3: TGTGCCAGCTCACCACAGGGTGGCGGCACAGATACGCAGTATTTT. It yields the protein CASSPQGGGTDTQYF.

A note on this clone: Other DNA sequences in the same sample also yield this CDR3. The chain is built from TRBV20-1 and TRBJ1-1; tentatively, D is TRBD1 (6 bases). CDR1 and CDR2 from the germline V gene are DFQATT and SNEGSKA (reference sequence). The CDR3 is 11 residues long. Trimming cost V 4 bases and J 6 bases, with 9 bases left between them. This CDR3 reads CSATQGPEAFF. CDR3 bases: TGCAGTGCTACACAGGGCCCTGAAGCTTTCTTT.

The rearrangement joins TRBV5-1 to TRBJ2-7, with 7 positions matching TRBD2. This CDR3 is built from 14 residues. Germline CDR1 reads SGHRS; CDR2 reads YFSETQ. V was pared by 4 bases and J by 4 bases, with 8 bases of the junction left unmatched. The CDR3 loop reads CASSPGGGNYEQYF. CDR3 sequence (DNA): TGCGCCAGCAGCCCGGGAGGCGGGAATTACGAGCAGTACTTC.

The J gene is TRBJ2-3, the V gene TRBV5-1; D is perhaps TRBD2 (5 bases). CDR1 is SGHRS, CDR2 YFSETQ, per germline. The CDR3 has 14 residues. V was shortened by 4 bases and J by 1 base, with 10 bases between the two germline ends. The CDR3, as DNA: TGCGCCAGCAGCCCGTTGGGAGGCACAGATACGCAGTATTTT. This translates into CASSPLGGTDTQYF.